The 14 T cell receptor beta chains below come from one sample, sequenced in a study of post-analysis software for immune sequencing data. Points from the study as a whole: Relative to controls, patients had about five TRBV segments at higher frequency, with TRBV5-6, TRBV5-1 and TRBV20-1 among these.

These receptors have no identified antigens. cDNA libraries for TCR beta contained unique molecular identifiers. MiXCR, run by TCRdb on the PCR reads, gives a single entry per CDR3 protein. The sample consists of about 680,000 distinct CDR3 sequences, 55% to 60% of them appearing once. Sequencing was carried out using blood. The receptors stem from a girl aged 2-9 years with multiple sclerosis.

V gene TRBV29-1 combines with J gene TRBJ2-1; 7 bases line up with TRBD2. From germline, CDR1 is SQVTM and CDR2 ANQGSEA. The CDR3 is made up of 14 amino acids. V lost 3 bases to trimming and J lost 1 base; unmatched junction nucleotides: 3. The CDR3 coding sequence is TGCAGCGTTGACGGGGAGGGATCCTACAATGAGCAGTTCTTC. As protein: CSVDGEGSYNEQFF.

A few counts support this clonotype. The genes are TRBV15 and TRBJ1-2; D is possibly TRBD1 (5 bases). Germline loops: CDR1 LNHNV, CDR2 YYDKDF (reference sequence). The germline V and J ends were trimmed by 0 bases and 2 bases, with 13 bases remaining between them. The CDR3 is 16 residues long. CDR3 residues: CATSRDRGAGNYGYTF. The DNA for the CDR3 is TGTGCCACCAGCAGAGATCGCGGGGCAGGGAACTATGGCTACACCTTC.

This clonotype was seen once. The CDR3 region has the DNA TGTGCCACCAGTGACCGCTCGGGTACTGGGTATGGCTACACCTTC. Translated: CATSDRSGTGYGYTF. V gene TRBV24-1 combines with J gene TRBJ1-2; D gene uncertain. Trimming shortened V by 4 bases and J by 5 bases, and 16 bases separated the two germline ends. Germline loops: CDR1 KGHDR, CDR2 SFDVKD. The CDR3 runs 15 residues.

This clonotype was seen more than once but under ten times. The V gene is TRBV4-2, the J gene TRBJ2-1; 7 bases match TRBD2. The ends lost 2 bases at V and 8 bases at J; junction bases unmatched: 6. The CDR3 runs 14 residues. CDR1 is LGHNA and CDR2 is YNFKEQ in the germline V gene. The CDR3 region is CASSQKLASYEQFF. The CDR3 DNA is TGTGCCAGCAGCCAAAAACTAGCGAGCTATGAGCAGTTCTTC.

V gene TRBV6-6 combines with J gene TRBJ1-1, with D hard to call. Per germline, CDR1 MNHNY and CDR2 SVGAGI (reference sequence). V was cut by 1 base and J by 8 bases, with 11 bases left in between. The CDR3 has 13 amino acids. This CDR3 reads CASSYLEATEAFF. CDR3 sequence (DNA): TGTGCCAGCAGTTACTTGGAGGCGACAGAAGCTTTCTTT.

This clonotype was picked up a small number of times. The chain carries TRBV2 and TRBJ2-3; D is uncertain. The CDR3 sequence is 14 residues long. The germline V and J ends were trimmed by 1 base and 1 base, with 6 bases remaining between them. Looked up from germline, CDR1 is SNHLY and CDR2 is FYNNEI. CDR3 in amino acids: CASSEVGGTDTQYF. The CDR3 coding sequence is TGTGCCAGCAGTGAAGTAGGAGGCACAGATACGCAGTATTTT.

The gene calls are TRBV25-1 and TRBJ2-3, with D hard to call. Germline CDR1 and CDR2: MGHDK and SYGVNS. CDR3 size: 13 residues. V lost 2 bases, J lost 4 bases, and 7 bases lay in between. CDR3 bases: TGTGCCAGCAGTGAACAGCCCCCAGATACGCAGTATTTT. This codes for CASSEQPPDTQYF.

This clonotype was seen a handful of times. CDR3 in amino acids: CASSLGGLAIGNEQFF. For the CDR3, the DNA is TGTGCCAGCAGCTTAGGGGGACTAGCTATAGGCAATGAGCAGTTCTTC. The chain has TRBV7-3 and TRBJ2-1; 9 bases agree with TRBD2. J was trimmed by 6 bases and V by 2 bases; bases with no gene match: 8. CDR3 length: 16 amino acids. Germline values: CDR1 SGHTA, CDR2 FQGTGA.

The chain couples TRBV9 to TRBJ2-3, with D possibly being TRBD2 (6 bases). The CDR3 covers 13 residues. V was shortened by 4 bases and J by 1 base, with 7 bases between the two germline ends. The germline V gene encodes CDR1 SGDLS and CDR2 YYNGEE. Here the CDR3 DNA reads TGTGCCAGCAGCCAGCGGGGCACAGATACGCAGTATTTT. Translating it yields CASSQRGTDTQYF. Full variable domain (outside the CDR3, taken from reference TRBV9 and TRBJ2-3): DSGVTQTPKHLITATGQRVTLRCSPRSGDLSVYWYQQSLDQGLQFLIQYYNGEERAKGNILERFSAQQFPDLHSELNLSSLELGDSALYFCASSQRGTDTQYFGPGTRLTVL.

V is TRBV10-3 and J is TRBJ2-1, with 9 bases matching TRBD1. Trimming removed 4 bases from V and 12 bases from J; junction bases left unmatched: 10. The V gene's germline CDR1 is ENHRY and CDR2 SYGVKD. This CDR3 region has 14 residues. In DNA, the CDR3 is TGTGCCATCAGTGTTTTACAGGGGGCGCAGGGGCAGTTCTTC. Amino acid sequence: CAISVLQGAQGQFF.

There are a few counts of this clonotype. This chain joins TRBV5-6 and TRBJ1-2; 8 bases are a match to TRBD1. The CDR3 has 15 amino acids. CDR1 and CDR2 (germline): SGHDT, YYEEEE. J lost 6 bases, V lost 3 bases, and 10 bases had no gene match. The CDR3 is CASSWATGAVNGYTF. The CDR3 coding sequence is TGTGCCAGCAGCTGGGCGACAGGGGCAGTCAATGGCTACACCTTC.

The CDR3 DNA is TGTGCCAGCAGTTCCGTAGCGGGAACTATGGCGGGTGAGCAGTTCTTC. Its protein is CASSSVAGTMAGEQFF. The rearrangement joins TRBV12-3 or TRBV12-4 to TRBJ2-1, with 8 bases fitting TRBD2. V trimming: 4 bases; J trimming: 9 bases; junction bases outside the gene matches: 14. CDR3 length equals 16 residues.

This clonotype occurred a few times. V gene TRBV4-1 combines with J gene TRBJ2-7; 9 positions agree with TRBD2. Looked up from germline, CDR1 is MGHRA and CDR2 is YSYEKL. Germline trimming cut 1 base from V and 0 bases from J; bases unmatched to any gene: 1. This CDR3 spans 15 amino acids. The CDR3 nucleotides read TGCGCCAGCAGCCAAGTGACTAGCGGCTCCTACGAGCAGTACTTC. It encodes CASSQVTSGSYEQYF.

In DNA form, the CDR3 reads TGTGCCAGCAGTCATGGACAGGGCCCCCCCGCCTACGAGCAGTACTTC. Translation gives CASSHGQGPPAYEQYF. The chain links TRBV12-3 or TRBV12-4 to TRBJ2-4; 8 bases line up with TRBD1. The end of the DNA aligns better with TRBJ2-7, so the J call may be wrong. This CDR3 comprises 16 residues.